This T cell receptor (beta chain) emerged from a study of OX40 agonist ivuxolimab in advanced cancers. Study-wide results and caveats: Still undetermined is the antigen specificity of the expanded peripheral T cells. Dose levels from 0.1 to 3.0 mg/kg saw CD4+ and CD8+ blood T cells expand clonally by week 6.

The CDR3 length is 18 residues. Germline CDR1 is MNHEY and CDR2 is SMNVEV (reference sequence). V lost 11 bases and J 0 bases, leaving 27 bases between the germline ends. This table comes from immunoSEQ multiplex PCR, and its TCRdb copy is limited to in-frame clones, with some not included. The table includes tens of thousands of clones, around 89% detected once. The count of this clone is one. Its antigen is not known. This rearrangement joins TRBV27 to TRBJ2-3, with D possibly matching TRBD2 (6 bases). This clonotype was obtained from an adult with an advanced solid tumor such as melanoma, head and neck, liver or kidney cancer. The specimen comprised CD4+ or CD8+ T cells sorted from blood, sampled in a trial of the OX40 agonist ivuxolimab. Written as DNA, the CDR3 is TGTGCCGTCGGAAGGGGCGGAGTTCTAGGGACTAGCACAGATACGCAGTATTTT. Its translation: CAVGRGGVLGTSTDTQYF.